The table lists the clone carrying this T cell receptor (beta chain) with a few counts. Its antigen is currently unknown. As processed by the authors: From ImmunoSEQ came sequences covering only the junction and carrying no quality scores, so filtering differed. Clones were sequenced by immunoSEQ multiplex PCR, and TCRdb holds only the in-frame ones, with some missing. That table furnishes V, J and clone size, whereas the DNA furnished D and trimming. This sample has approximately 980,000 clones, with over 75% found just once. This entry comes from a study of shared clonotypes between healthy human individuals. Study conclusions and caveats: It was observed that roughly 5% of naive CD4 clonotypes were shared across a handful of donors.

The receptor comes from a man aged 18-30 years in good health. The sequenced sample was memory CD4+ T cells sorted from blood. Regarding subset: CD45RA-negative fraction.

Written as DNA, the CDR3 is TGTGCCAGCAGGGGAACCGGGGATAAACCGTACTTC. Amino acid sequence: CASRGTGDKPYF. The chain recombines TRBV6-5 with TRBJ2-7, with a tentative D call TRBD2 (5 bases). Germline V gene data show CDR1 as MNHEY and CDR2 as SVGAGI. The germline V and J ends were trimmed by 6 bases and 12 bases, with 18 bases remaining between them. This CDR3 is 12 amino acids long.